This T cell receptor (beta chain) emerged from a study of T cells in localized non-small cell lung cancer (dated by TCRdb to the early 2020s). Study-level background: The study analyzed T cell repertoires of over 200 early-stage NSCLC patients, comparing tumors and uninvolved tumor-adjacent lungs. A mean age of approximately 66 years was recorded for the NSCLC patients, of whom roughly 130 were male and over 100 were female. The cohort was made up of around 250 treatment-naive NSCLC patients whose localized lung tumors had been resected. Results the study describes overall, beyond this receptor: Uninvolved tumor-adjacent lung showed the highest T cell clonality, higher than tumor, which suggests more focused antigenic responses in the adjacent lung. Since the design was exploratory, TCR variables were selected using unadjusted p-values with no false-discovery rate correction. A median of about 55 of the top 100 tumor clones were detected in paired uninvolved adjacent lung, and 28 of these tumor clones were also found among the top 100 clones of the paired uninvolved adjacent lung. Longer overall survival was associated with higher T cell density in blood, whereas shorter survival was associated with higher clonality in adjacent lung. Because multi-region tumor sequencing was not done, intratumor heterogeneity could not be ruled out.

TCR beta CDR3 regions were sequenced from DNA using the immunoSEQ Assay. The study's own analysis went as follows. T cell density was computed as TCR beta template counts normalized to usable DNA estimated by amplifying housekeeping genes. Richness was estimated with the preseqR package, extrapolating to 400,000 templates for PBMC samples and 120,000 templates for tissue samples. Clonality was calculated as one minus Pielou's evenness. Tissue-enriched TCRs were identified by differential abundance testing using productive amino-acid clonotypes, minimum total count 5 and alpha 0.1. The Jaccard Index and the Morisita Overlap Index were used to quantify repertoire overlap between compartments. GLIPH grouped TCR beta CDR3s together with public tetramer-defined viral CDR3s, and a viral motif had to include at least three viral sequences and show V-gene enrichment. Imported from immuneACCESS, the table was reduced by TCRdb to in-frame sequences with V and J called. These copies leave out some clones; in studies compared against another copy, an unresolved V gene accounts for under half, and the cause of the remainder is not known. V and J calls and clone size are those listed in that table; D and trimming were worked out from the DNA. The sample table lists roughly 71,000 clones, roughly nine tenths of them with a count of one. The ten largest clones capture 21% of the sample.

At diagnosis, peripheral blood, uninvolved tumor-adjacent lung and tumor were collected and stored as a combination of fresh-frozen and FFPE material. For TCR repertoire profiling, blood samples were analyzed in the form of peripheral blood mononuclear cells. In the case of this clone: There is no known antigen for this receptor. No base qualities exist here, and no much larger clone lies one base off it.

V is trimmed back by 5 bases and J by 4 bases, and the junction contains 4 bases that no gene match accounts for. The germline V gene sets CDR1 to KGHSH and CDR2 to LQKENI. The CDR3 measures 13 amino acids from cysteine to phenylalanine. Only the CDR3 part of the read is kept: 39 bases, read in frame from the first base. The sequence is built from TRBV18 and TRBJ2-7; 8 central bases correspond to TRBD1. This TCR derives from a male donor aged 60 or over with stage III squamous cell lung carcinoma. The specimen comprised peripheral blood, sampled before any cancer treatment. CDR3 reads: CASSSDRAYEQYF. The DNA reads as follows: TGTGCCAGCTCATCGGACAGGGCTTACGAGCAGTACTTC.